The clone carrying this T cell receptor beta chain has a count of ten or more. RNA transcripts served as the template for amplifying TCR beta CDR3 regions. HTBI primers were the set used in a first-round RT-PCR of the TCR CDR3. TCRdb used MiXCR to reprocess the multiplex PCR reads, holding one entry per CDR3 protein. The sample carries hundreds of thousands of distinct CDR3 sequences, 13% recorded once. The source of the sample is a study of T cells in Graves' hyperthyroidism and ophthalmopathy. Study-level background: At the time of initial diagnosis and before any treatment, peripheral blood was collected.

This CDR3 has 15 amino acids. Germline CDR1 is KGHDR and CDR2 is SFDVKD. The V end lost 4 bases, the J end lost 3 bases, and 12 bases lay between the germline ends. Patients between 18 and 65 years old had hyperthyroidism, newly diagnosed and lasting under 2 months. This rearrangement joins TRBV24-1 to TRBJ1-5; D is ambiguous. This clonotype was sampled from a young woman with Graves' hyperthyroidism. Sequencing input: blood. In nucleotides, the CDR3 is TGTGCCACCAGTGACCACCGGAGGCCCAATCAGCCCCAGCATTTT. It encodes CATSDHRRPNQPQHF.